This is a list of T cell receptor beta chains from one sample in a study of blood T cell repertoires in COVID-19. Measured with immunoSEQ multiplex PCR; TCRdb has only the in-frame clones, and not every one. The top ten clones hold about 2.9% of a sample with about 140,000 clones, 85% of them seen once. The sample consisted of peripheral blood. Source of these receptors: a man in his fifties with acute or convalescent COVID-19. Each CDR3 is given with its conserved first and last residue. The D gene is left open where the match is weak. Not every row has a clone size; where given, it reads once, few, many or a size class.

v_gene: TRBV6-5; abundance: -; d_gene: -; j_gene: TRBJ1-2; CDR3aa: CASSAPGILYGYTF; CDR3nt: TGTGCCAGCAGCGCGCCCGGGATCTTATATGGCTACACCTTC
v_gene: TRBV7-4; abundance: -; d_gene: -; j_gene: TRBJ2-7; CDR3aa: CASSMTDRRSPYEQYF; CDR3nt: TGTGCCAGCAGCATGACGGATCGACGGAGTCCCTACGAGCAGTACTTC
v_gene: TRBV19; abundance: -; d_gene: TRBD1; j_gene: TRBJ2-1; CDR3aa: CASSMTRGRGLYNEQFF; CDR3nt: TGTGCCAGTAGTATGACCCGGGGCAGGGGGCTCTACAATGAGCAGTTCTTC
v_gene: TRBV10-3; abundance: -; d_gene: -; j_gene: TRBJ2-2; CDR3aa: CAIKEGPGELFF; CDR3nt: TGTGCCATCAAGGAGGGTCCCGGGGAGCTGTTTTTT
v_gene: TRBV4-2; abundance: -; d_gene: TRBD2; j_gene: TRBJ2-3; CDR3aa: CASSQDPRGGSGSFDTQYF; CDR3nt: TGTGCCAGCAGCCAAGACCCTCGTGGCGGTAGCGGGAGTTTTGATACGCAGTATTTT
v_gene: TRBV29-1; abundance: -; d_gene: TRBD1; j_gene: TRBJ2-2; CDR3aa: CSVVGGGWLFF; CDR3nt: TGCAGCGTTGTAGGGGGCGGGTGGCTGTTTTTT
v_gene: TRBV7-9; abundance: -; d_gene: -; j_gene: TRBJ2-1; CDR3aa: CASSLDRYNEQFF; CDR3nt: TGTGCCAGCAGCTTAGACAGATACAATGAGCAGTTCTTC
v_gene: TRBV2; abundance: -; d_gene: TRBD2; j_gene: TRBJ2-3; CDR3aa: CASRAGGTDTQYF; CDR3nt: TGTGCCAGCAGAGCGGGGGGCACAGATACGCAGTATTTT
v_gene: TRBV18; abundance: once; d_gene: -; j_gene: TRBJ2-2; CDR3aa: CASSPPLTGELFF; CDR3nt: TGTGCCAGCTCACCACCGTTAACCGGGGAGCTGTTTTTT
v_gene: TRBV25-1; abundance: -; d_gene: -; j_gene: TRBJ1-6; CDR3aa: CASSDDGRGGSPLHF; CDR3nt: TGTGCCAGCAGTGATGACGGCCGGGGAGGGTCACCCCTCCACTTT
v_gene: TRBV11-2; abundance: -; d_gene: -; j_gene: TRBJ1-4; CDR3aa: CASSLNSAGATNEKLFF; CDR3nt: TGTGCCAGCAGCTTAAACTCCGCAGGGGCAACTAATGAAAAACTGTTTTTT
v_gene: TRBV6-5; abundance: many; d_gene: -; j_gene: TRBJ2-1; CDR3aa: CASSYTDSYNEQFF; CDR3nt: TGTGCCAGCAGTTATACTGACTCCTACAATGAGCAGTTCTTC
v_gene: TRBV7-3; abundance: -; d_gene: -; j_gene: TRBJ1-1; CDR3aa: CASSLNSGVGRNTEAFF; CDR3nt: TGTGCCAGCAGCTTAAACAGTGGTGTGGGGCGGAACACTGAAGCTTTCTTT
v_gene: TRBV28; abundance: -; d_gene: -; j_gene: TRBJ1-6; CDR3aa: CATLAFSYNSPLHF; CDR3nt: TGTGCCACCCTAGCATTCTCCTATAATTCACCCCTCCACTTT
v_gene: TRBV7-6; abundance: -; d_gene: -; j_gene: TRBJ2-6; CDR3aa: CASSLDNSGANVLTF; CDR3nt: TGTGCCAGCAGCTTAGATAACTCTGGGGCCAACGTCCTGACTTTC
v_gene: TRBV11-2; abundance: -; d_gene: -; j_gene: TRBJ2-2; CDR3aa: CASSSRFAGAGELFF; CDR3nt: TGTGCCAGCAGCTCTCGCTTCGCCGGGGCCGGGGAGCTGTTTTTT
v_gene: TRBV11-3; abundance: -; d_gene: -; j_gene: TRBJ2-3; CDR3aa: CASSLPHGEGGTDTQYF; CDR3nt: TGTGCCAGCAGCTTGCCCCACGGGGAAGGAGGCACAGATACGCAGTATTTT
v_gene: TRBV18; abundance: -; d_gene: TRBD2; j_gene: TRBJ2-3; CDR3aa: CASSPPSAGVNTDTQYF; CDR3nt: TGTGCCAGCTCACCACCGTCAGCGGGAGTAAACACAGATACGCAGTATTTT
v_gene: TRBV7-9; abundance: -; d_gene: TRBD1; j_gene: TRBJ1-5; CDR3aa: CASSSTGQGMGVQPQHF; CDR3nt: TGTGCCAGCAGCTCAACTGGACAGGGGATGGGGGTTCAGCCCCAGCATTTT
v_gene: TRBV7-8; abundance: -; d_gene: -; j_gene: TRBJ2-3; CDR3aa: CASSLSVVSSTQYF; CDR3nt: TGTGCCAGCAGCTTATCAGTGGTATCTTCGACGCAGTATTTT
v_gene: TRBV15; abundance: -; d_gene: -; j_gene: TRBJ2-5; CDR3aa: CATSRDNTETQYF; CDR3nt: TGTGCCACCAGCAGGGACAATACAGAGACCCAGTACTTC
v_gene: TRBV18; abundance: -; d_gene: TRBD2; j_gene: TRBJ2-5; CDR3aa: CASSTSGGSETQYF; CDR3nt: TGTGCCAGCTCGACTAGCGGGGGGTCGGAGACCCAGTACTTC
v_gene: TRBV6-5; abundance: -; d_gene: -; j_gene: TRBJ2-7; CDR3aa: CASSQAYEQYF; CDR3nt: TGTGCCAGCAGTCAGGCCTACGAGCAGTACTTC
v_gene: TRBV5-1; abundance: -; d_gene: -; j_gene: TRBJ1-1; CDR3aa: CASSLMGDNTEAFF; CDR3nt: TGCGCCAGCAGCTTAATGGGAGATAACACTGAAGCTTTCTTT
v_gene: TRBV30; abundance: -; d_gene: TRBD1; j_gene: TRBJ1-4; CDR3aa: CAWSVLTGGYEKLFF; CDR3nt: TGTGCCTGGAGTGTATTGACAGGGGGCTATGAAAAACTGTTTTTT
v_gene: TRBV5-1; abundance: -; d_gene: TRBD2; j_gene: TRBJ2-3; CDR3aa: CASSLYSGRSTDTQYF; CDR3nt: TGCGCCAGCAGCTTGTATAGCGGGAGGAGCACAGATACGCAGTATTTT
v_gene: TRBV6-6; abundance: -; d_gene: -; j_gene: TRBJ1-5; CDR3aa: CASSFRQVSNQPQHF; CDR3nt: TGTGCCAGCAGTTTTCGACAGGTTAGCAATCAGCCCCAGCATTTT
v_gene: TRBV4-2; abundance: -; d_gene: TRBD2; j_gene: TRBJ2-5; CDR3aa: CASSQEGTRLETQYF; CDR3nt: TGTGCCAGCAGCCAAGAAGGGACTAGGCTAGAGACCCAGTACTTC